A selection of T cell receptor beta chains follows, all from one sample in a study of blood T cell repertoires in COVID-19. The assay was immunoSEQ multiplex PCR, and TCRdb's table has in-frame clones only and misses some. The sample records fewer than 250,000 clones, under 90% being singletons. The sequencing sample was made of peripheral blood. The receptors derive from an elderly woman with COVID-19, enrolled during active disease. Both conserved end residues are part of each CDR3. The order of the fields is CDR3 length, D gene, clone size, V gene, J gene, CDR3 DNA, CDR3 protein. The D gene is left open where the match is weak. Clone size is stated in some rows and not others, as once, few, many or a class when expanded.

cdr3_length: 13
d_call: NA
clone_size: NA
v_call: TRBV19
j_call: TRBJ1-2
cdr3_nt: TGTGCCAGTAGCCTCAGGGGCGAGAGTGGCTACACCTTC
cdr3_aa: CASSLRGESGYTF

cdr3_length: 15
d_call: NA
clone_size: NA
v_call: TRBV6-5
j_call: TRBJ2-7
cdr3_nt: TGTGCCAGCAACTTGAATCTCGTTAACCTCTACGAGCAGTACTTC
cdr3_aa: CASNLNLVNLYEQYF

cdr3_length: 15
d_call: TRBD1
clone_size: NA
v_call: TRBV18
j_call: TRBJ1-1
cdr3_nt: TGTGCCAGCTCACCAGGGACAGGGGCTGAAACTGAAGCTTTCTTT
cdr3_aa: CASSPGTGAETEAFF

cdr3_length: 14
d_call: TRBD1
clone_size: NA
v_call: TRBV19
j_call: TRBJ2-2
cdr3_nt: TGTGCCAGTCAAGGACAGGGAGGTACCGGGGAGCTGTTTTTT
cdr3_aa: CASQGQGGTGELFF

cdr3_length: 17
d_call: NA
clone_size: once
v_call: TRBV4-1
j_call: TRBJ1-2
cdr3_nt: TGCGCCAGCAGCCAATTCAGGGGAGTCGGTGCTAACTATGGCTACACCTTC
cdr3_aa: CASSQFRGVGANYGYTF

cdr3_length: 14
d_call: NA
clone_size: NA
v_call: TRBV7-2
j_call: TRBJ1-4
cdr3_nt: TGTGCCAGCAGCTTATCCAGGGTTGATGAAAAACTGTTTTTT
cdr3_aa: CASSLSRVDEKLFF

cdr3_length: 13
d_call: NA
clone_size: NA
v_call: TRBV9
j_call: TRBJ1-1
cdr3_nt: TGTGCCAGCAGCCGTATTGTGAACACTGAAGCTTTCTTT
cdr3_aa: CASSRIVNTEAFF

cdr3_length: 16
d_call: NA
clone_size: NA
v_call: TRBV7-9
j_call: TRBJ1-4
cdr3_nt: TGTGCCAGCAGCTTTTCAAGCCTTACAACTAATGAAAAACTGTTTTTT
cdr3_aa: CASSFSSLTTNEKLFF

cdr3_length: 14
d_call: TRBD1
clone_size: NA
v_call: TRBV14
j_call: TRBJ1-2
cdr3_nt: TGTGCCAGCAGCCCAACCGACAGGGTGGGGGGCTACACCTTC
cdr3_aa: CASSPTDRVGGYTF

cdr3_length: 13
d_call: NA
clone_size: NA
v_call: TRBV5-1
j_call: TRBJ1-1
cdr3_nt: TGCGCCAGCAGCTTTTCCGGGAACACTGAAGCTTTCTTT
cdr3_aa: CASSFSGNTEAFF

cdr3_length: 15
d_call: TRBD1
clone_size: NA
v_call: TRBV4-1
j_call: TRBJ1-4
cdr3_nt: TGCGCCAGCAGCCAACAGGGGGCGACTAATGAAAAACTGTTTTTT
cdr3_aa: CASSQQGATNEKLFF

cdr3_length: 12
d_call: NA
clone_size: NA
v_call: TRBV9
j_call: TRBJ1-1
cdr3_nt: TGTGCCACAGGGCAGGGGAACACTGAAGCTTTCTTT
cdr3_aa: CATGQGNTEAFF

cdr3_length: 16
d_call: TRBD1
clone_size: once
v_call: TRBV10-3
j_call: TRBJ1-1
cdr3_nt: TGTGCCATCAGTGGAGACAGGGGGTTTTTCAACACTGAAGCTTTCTTT
cdr3_aa: CAISGDRGFFNTEAFF

cdr3_length: 15
d_call: TRBD1
clone_size: NA
v_call: TRBV3-1/TRBV3-2
j_call: TRBJ1-5
cdr3_nt: TGTGCCAGCAGCCAGGGACAGGGGCGAGGGCAGCCCCAGCATTTT
cdr3_aa: CASSQGQGRGQPQHF

cdr3_length: 14
d_call: TRBD1
clone_size: NA
v_call: TRBV7-2
j_call: TRBJ1-1
cdr3_nt: TGTGCCAGCAGCCGGAGACAGGGAAACACTGAAGCTTTCTTT
cdr3_aa: CASSRRQGNTEAFF

cdr3_length: 15
d_call: TRBD1
clone_size: NA
v_call: TRBV28
j_call: TRBJ1-5
cdr3_nt: TGTGCCACCTTGTTGCGGGCAGGGGGTAATCAGCCCCAGCATTTT
cdr3_aa: CATLLRAGGNQPQHF

cdr3_length: 14
d_call: TRBD1
clone_size: NA
v_call: TRBV7-2
j_call: TRBJ1-2
cdr3_nt: TGTGCCAGCAGCGGGGACAGGGCCTCCTATGGCTACACCTTC
cdr3_aa: CASSGDRASYGYTF

cdr3_length: 15
d_call: NA
clone_size: NA
v_call: TRBV18
j_call: TRBJ2-3
cdr3_nt: TGTGCCAGCTCACCTGGCGGCTTGTCCACAGATACGCAGTATTTT
cdr3_aa: CASSPGGLSTDTQYF

cdr3_length: 14
d_call: TRBD1
clone_size: NA
v_call: TRBV6-5
j_call: TRBJ1-6
cdr3_nt: TGTGCCAGCAGCTTAACAGGGGTCGGCTCACCCCTCCACTTT
cdr3_aa: CASSLTGVGSPLHF

cdr3_length: 14
d_call: NA
clone_size: NA
v_call: TRBV28
j_call: TRBJ1-4
cdr3_nt: TGTGCCAGCAGTTTGAGACTCCCGGGTGAAAAACTGTTTTTT
cdr3_aa: CASSLRLPGEKLFF

cdr3_length: 13
d_call: NA
clone_size: NA
v_call: TRBV28
j_call: TRBJ1-5
cdr3_nt: TGTGCCAGCAGTGAGGTTAGCAATCAGCCCCAGCATTTT
cdr3_aa: CASSEVSNQPQHF

cdr3_length: 16
d_call: NA
clone_size: NA
v_call: TRBV4-2
j_call: TRBJ2-2
cdr3_nt: TGTGCCAGCAGCCAAGACAGGCAGGGGCCTACCGGGGAGCTGTTTTTT
cdr3_aa: CASSQDRQGPTGELFF

cdr3_length: 18
d_call: NA
clone_size: NA
v_call: TRBV7-2
j_call: TRBJ1-6
cdr3_nt: TGTGCCAGCAGCCCCACCCCACGCCGGTTCTCCTATAATTCACCCCTCCACTTT
cdr3_aa: CASSPTPRRFSYNSPLHF

cdr3_length: 15
d_call: TRBD1
clone_size: few
v_call: TRBV19
j_call: TRBJ1-5
cdr3_nt: TGTGCCAGTAGGACGGGACAGGGTCATTATCAGCCCCAGCATTTT
cdr3_aa: CASRTGQGHYQPQHF

cdr3_length: 16
d_call: TRBD1
clone_size: NA
v_call: TRBV5-1
j_call: TRBJ1-1
cdr3_nt: TGCGCCAGCAGCTTGGAGAACAGGGGGGTGAACACTGAAGCTTTCTTT
cdr3_aa: CASSLENRGVNTEAFF

cdr3_length: 14
d_call: TRBD1
clone_size: NA
v_call: TRBV7-2
j_call: TRBJ1-2
cdr3_nt: TGTGCCAGCAGCCCTGGAGAGGGGGCGCCTGGCTACACCTTC
cdr3_aa: CASSPGEGAPGYTF

cdr3_length: 15
d_call: TRBD2
clone_size: few
v_call: TRBV11-2
j_call: TRBJ2-2
cdr3_nt: TGTGCCAGCAGCTTAGAAGGGACTAGCAGTCGGAAGCTGTTTTTT
cdr3_aa: CASSLEGTSSRKLFF

cdr3_length: 15
d_call: NA
clone_size: NA
v_call: TRBV7-9
j_call: TRBJ1-1
cdr3_nt: TGTGCCAGCAGCTTAGGCAGGGGTTTCGACACTGAAGCTTTCTTT
cdr3_aa: CASSLGRGFDTEAFF

cdr3_length: 23
d_call: TRBD2
clone_size: NA
v_call: TRBV19
j_call: TRBJ2-1
cdr3_nt: TGTGCCAGTACCCCCCGGGCCAGTAGCTACCTGATGGGAAGCGGGGTCTCCTACAATGAGCAGTTCTTC
cdr3_aa: CASTPRASSYLMGSGVSYNEQFF

cdr3_length: 12
d_call: NA
clone_size: NA
v_call: TRBV2
j_call: TRBJ2-5
cdr3_nt: TGTGCCAGCAGTGTTGCGGGCGAGACCCAGTACTTC
cdr3_aa: CASSVAGETQYF

cdr3_length: 14
d_call: TRBD1
clone_size: NA
v_call: TRBV7-9
j_call: TRBJ1-4
cdr3_nt: TGTGCCAGCAGCGCGGGACAGCCCAATGAAAAACTGTTTTTT
cdr3_aa: CASSAGQPNEKLFF

cdr3_length: 13
d_call: TRBD2
clone_size: NA
v_call: TRBV27
j_call: TRBJ2-2
cdr3_nt: TGTGCCAGCAATAGCGGGGGGTCCGGGGAGCTGTTTTTT
cdr3_aa: CASNSGGSGELFF

cdr3_length: 15
d_call: NA
clone_size: NA
v_call: TRBV7-9
j_call: TRBJ1-4
cdr3_nt: TGTGCCAGCAGCTTAATGAGGGAAACATGGGAAAAACTGTTTTTT
cdr3_aa: CASSLMRETWEKLFF

cdr3_length: 17
d_call: NA
clone_size: few
v_call: TRBV30
j_call: TRBJ2-5
cdr3_nt: TGTGCCTGGAGTGGGGGTGGACTGGCCGCAGGGGAAGAGACCCAGTACTTC
cdr3_aa: CAWSGGGLAAGEETQYF

cdr3_length: 15
d_call: TRBD1
clone_size: NA
v_call: TRBV30
j_call: TRBJ1-4
cdr3_nt: TGTGCCTGGAGTGATACAGGGGTTAAGGGTGAAAAACTGTTTTTT
cdr3_aa: CAWSDTGVKGEKLFF

cdr3_length: 21
d_call: TRBD1
clone_size: NA
v_call: TRBV6-6
j_call: TRBJ1-5
cdr3_nt: TGTGCCAGCAGTCCGACACCTACCGACAGGGAATTTTTTGGTGGCAATCAGCCCCAGCATTTT
cdr3_aa: CASSPTPTDREFFGGNQPQHF

cdr3_length: 13
d_call: NA
clone_size: NA
v_call: TRBV29-1
j_call: TRBJ1-2
cdr3_nt: TGCAGCGTTGTATGGTGGGGAGGCTATGGCTACACCTTC
cdr3_aa: CSVVWWGGYGYTF

cdr3_length: 15
d_call: NA
clone_size: NA
v_call: TRBV6-1
j_call: TRBJ1-3
cdr3_nt: TGTGCCAGCAGTGAACTCGGGGTATCTGGAAACACCATATATTTT
cdr3_aa: CASSELGVSGNTIYF

cdr3_length: 15
d_call: NA
clone_size: NA
v_call: TRBV5-1
j_call: TRBJ1-6
cdr3_nt: TGCGCCAGCAGCTCAGAAGGACAGCCTAATTCACCCCTCCACTTT
cdr3_aa: CASSSEGQPNSPLHF

cdr3_length: 12
d_call: TRBD1
clone_size: NA
v_call: TRBV5-1
j_call: TRBJ1-2
cdr3_nt: TGCGCCAGCAGCTTGGAGGACAGGAGTTACACCTTC
cdr3_aa: CASSLEDRSYTF

cdr3_length: 12
d_call: TRBD2
clone_size: once
v_call: TRBV27
j_call: TRBJ2-3
cdr3_nt: TGTGCCAGCAGTTTTAGCGGGACTACGCAGTATTTT
cdr3_aa: CASSFSGTTQYF